This T cell receptor beta chain was captured by sequencing in a study of blood T cell repertoires in COVID-19. Study overall: COVID-19 samples, acute and convalescent, were from the United States, Italy and Spain.

Germline CDR1 is MNHEY and CDR2 is SMNVEV (reference sequence). The V end lost 2 bases, the J end lost 0 bases, and 7 bases lay between the germline ends. There are 14 residues in the CDR3. Assay: immunoSEQ multiplex PCR; the TCRdb copy retains only in-frame clones and omits some. This sample yields tens of thousands of clones, of which about 76% are seen a single time; about 29% belongs to the top ten. The TCR comes from a human donor in a cohort sampled during active COVID-19. The gene calls are TRBV27 and TRBJ1-1; D is ambiguous. Sequencing was performed on peripheral blood. CDR3 amino acids: CASSLGGMNTEAFF. CDR3 DNA: TGTGCCAGCAGTTTAGGAGGGATGAACACTGAAGCTTTCTTT.